Given below is one T cell receptor beta chain in context. Its antigen is unknown. This sample is part of a study of T cell repertoires in cytomegalovirus infection. Study-wide context: The authors relied on CMV epitopes, both recently identified HLA-C-restricted and well-studied HLA-B-restricted. TCR beta signatures that were public indicated CMV infection and matching HLA type. Study outcomes and limitations: The cumulative frequency of public TCR beta families identified carriers of CMV plus the relevant HLA. Ex vivo responses were dominated by HLA-C-restricted CMV-specific TCR beta clonotypes.

TCRdb re-called the reads through MiXCR, storing one row per CDR3 protein. The data hold roughly 120,000 distinct CDR3 sequences, with 30% to 40% observed a single time. This CDR3 has 14 residues. The junction had 8 bases not matched to a gene; V was cut back by 6 bases and J by 5 bases. The germline V gene encodes CDR1 MNHGY and CDR2 SAAAGT. The starting material was CD8+ T cells from cultured PBMCs, obtained from culture after CMV antigen stimulation. The receptor comes from a human donor in good health (CMV status not recorded). Some clones in this sample may be carry-over from other donors' samples. This chain uses TRBV6-8 with TRBJ2-7; 9 nucleotides agree with TRBD1. CDR3 DNA sequence: TGTGCCAGCAGATCGGGACAGGGTCGCAACGAGCAGTACTTC. The encoded protein is CASRSGQGRNEQYF.